The 11 T cell receptor beta chains in this list originate from one sample, sequenced in a study of T cell responses to AZD1222 COVID-19 vaccine (dated by TCRdb to the early 2020s). The sample's time point label is to be understood as: about 28 days (+/-7) after the second vaccine dose. The treatment or condition label on this specimen signifies: meningococcal conjugate vaccine given as trial control. Receptor libraries were prepared by the immunoSEQ multiplex PCR assay. TCRdb retrieved this table from immuneACCESS and kept in-frame rearrangements only. Not all clones are present; in checked studies, unresolved V genes account for under half, and no reason is known for the remainder. Within this sample are about 75,000 clones, with more than 70% of them counted one time only. 10% of the sample comes from the top ten. The sequencing here drew on peripheral blood, taken 28 days after the second dose of the MenACWY control vaccine. All receptors come from an adult who received the MenACWY meningococcal vaccine as a control.

This sequence joins TRBV30 and TRBJ1-1; TRBD1 matches at 7 bases. The V gene end was trimmed by 5 bases and the J gene end by 0 bases; junction bases not matched to a gene: 0. Per the germline V gene, CDR1 is GTSNPN and CDR2 is SVGIG (reference sequence). The CDR3 contains 12 residues. CDR3 in amino acids: CAWDRVNTEAFF. In nucleotides, the CDR3 is TGTGCCTGGGACAGGGTGAACACTGAAGCTTTCTTT.

This clone appeared a single time. The chain combines TRBV18 with TRBJ1-5; 7 positions agree with TRBD1. Germline CDR1 reads KGHSH; CDR2 reads LQKENI. The CDR3 sequence is 13 residues long. V lost 2 bases to trimming and J lost 7 bases; unmatched junction nucleotides: 2. CDR3 region: CASSPGQAQPQHF. In nucleotides, the CDR3 is TGTGCCAGCTCACCAGGACAGGCGCAGCCCCAGCATTTT.

This clone has only a few counts. The rearrangement uses TRBV7-9 and TRBJ2-3; perhaps TRBD2 as D (7 bases). The CDR3 length is 16 residues. Germline V gene data show CDR1 as SEHNR and CDR2 as FQNEAQ (reference sequence). V was cut by 2 bases and J by 1 base, with 13 bases left in between. CDR3 coding DNA: TGTGCCAGCAGCTTATCGGGGGGCCGAGGCACAGATACGCAGTATTTT. It specifies CASSLSGGRGTDTQYF.

The chain is built from TRBV27 and TRBJ1-1; 10 nucleotides match TRBD1. Trimming at V came to 6 bases and at J to 1 base, leaving 8 bases not matched to a gene. The CDR3 runs 16 residues. Germline lookup yields CDR1 MNHEY and CDR2 SMNVEV (reference sequence). Written as DNA, the CDR3 is TGTGCCAGCAGCGACAGGGGGCTTAGTGGGAACACTGAAGCTTTCTTT. The encoded protein is CASSDRGLSGNTEAFF.

This clone was observed a single time. The J gene is TRBJ1-2, the V gene TRBV28; possible D gene TRBD1, 5 bases. CDR1 MDHEN and CDR2 SYDVKM come from the germline V gene. Trimming shortened V by 3 bases and J by 6 bases, and 11 bases separated the two germline ends. This CDR3 has 13 amino acids. The CDR3 nucleotides read TGTGCCAGCAGTTTGGGGACTAGGGATGGCTACACCTTC. Protein sequence: CASSLGTRDGYTF.

This clone was seen a handful of times. The V call is TRBV4-1, the J call TRBJ1-5; D is undetermined. Germline CDR1 is MGHRA and CDR2 is YSYEKL. The CDR3 extends over 15 amino acids. V lost 0 bases and J lost 1, with 7 bases in between. The CDR3 nucleotides are TGCGCCAGCAGCCAAGATCCACAGAGCAATCAGCCCCAGCATTTT. This sequence encodes CASSQDPQSNQPQHF.

This clone turned up a few times. The chain employs TRBV7-2 and TRBJ2-1; D possibly uses TRBD1 or TRBD2 (5 bases each). The CDR3 is 16 amino acids. The V end was cut by 7 bases, the J end by 2 bases, with 18 bases between. Germline lookup yields CDR1 SGHTA and CDR2 FQGNSA. The CDR3 DNA reads as TGTGCCAGCACCCTTCCTGGGACCAGCGCCTACAATGAGCAGTTCTTC. Protein sequence: CASTLPGTSAYNEQFF.

This sequence joins TRBV3-1 (or the pseudogene TRBV3-2) and TRBJ1-6, with 9 bases fitting TRBD1. CDR1 and CDR2 (germline): LGHDT, YNNKEL (reference sequence). With 2 bases clipped from V and 8 bases from J, the junction kept 10 bases outside the gene matches. The CDR3 is made up of 17 amino acids. CDR3 amino acids: CASSQPTGGSVDSPLHF. CDR3 sequence (DNA): TGTGCCAGCAGCCAACCAACAGGGGGCAGTGTGGATTCACCCCTCCACTTT.

The chain links TRBV6-5 to TRBJ1-6; TRBD1 matches at 7 bases. The CDR3 length is 14 residues. V was pared by 7 bases and J by 7 bases, with 7 bases of the junction left unmatched. Per the germline V gene, CDR1 is MNHEY and CDR2 is SVGAGI. In DNA form, the CDR3 reads TGTGCCAGCAAGCCGGGACAGCAGAATTCACCCCTCCACTTT. The encoded protein is CASKPGQQNSPLHF.

The rearrangement joins TRBV7-3 to TRBJ1-1; 8 bases are shared with TRBD1. The V and J ends lost 1 base and 4 bases, in that order; junction bases with no gene match: 5. This CDR3 is built from 15 residues. Germline V gives CDR1 SGHTA, CDR2 FQGTGA. The CDR3 coding sequence is TGTGCCAGCAGCTTAAATGCCGGACAGGGCACTGAAGCTTTCTTT. Amino acids: CASSLNAGQGTEAFF.

The V call is TRBV5-1, the J call TRBJ1-5, with 11 positions matching TRBD1. V shed 4 bases, J shed 5 bases, and the junction held 8 bases outside the gene matches. The germline CDR1 and CDR2 sequences are SGHRS and YFSETQ. CDR3 length: 16 amino acids. The chain's CDR3 is CASSRGTGGADQPQHF. For the CDR3, the DNA is TGCGCCAGCAGCAGAGGGACAGGGGGGGCGGATCAGCCCCAGCATTTT.